The rows below give T cell receptor beta chains drawn from one sample of a study of beta chain features in type 1 diabetes. Here immunoSEQ multiplex PCR was the method, and the copy in TCRdb shows in-frame clones only, minus some. The table has around 310,000 clones, roughly 14% seen once. Sequencing was done on a sample of naive CD4+ T cells from blood. The receptors were gathered from a woman under 30 with type 1 diabetes. Each CDR3 is given with its conserved first and last residue. Each record gives: J gene, clone size, D gene, V gene, CDR3 protein, CDR3 DNA. A D gene is named only where the DNA matches it firmly. Not every row has a clone size; where given, it reads once, few, many or a size class.

J: TRBJ1-5; size: -; D: -; V: TRBV30; CDR3: CAWSPWGSHQPQHF; DNA: TGTGCCTGGAGTCCCTGGGGCTCGCATCAGCCCCAGCATTTT
J: TRBJ2-2; size: -; D: TRBD2; V: TRBV7-9; CDR3: CASSHRSGAGGPNTGELFF; DNA: TGTGCCAGCAGCCACCGATCGGGAGCGGGAGGGCCGAACACCGGGGAGCTGTTTTTT
J: TRBJ2-2; size: -; D: -; V: TRBV30; CDR3: CAWSVSRSDSTGELFF; DNA: TGTGCCTGGAGTGTATCCAGGTCGGATAGTACCGGGGAGCTGTTTTTT
J: TRBJ2-1; size: -; D: TRBD2; V: TRBV19; CDR3: CASKPSGGYNEQFF; DNA: TGTGCCAGTAAGCCTAGCGGGGGTTACAATGAGCAGTTCTTC
J: TRBJ1-5; size: -; D: -; V: TRBV28; CDR3: CASNTPAGAHQPQHF; DNA: TGTGCCAGCAATACCCCAGCGGGTGCCCATCAGCCCCAGCATTTT
J: TRBJ2-7; size: many; D: -; V: TRBV4-2; CDR3: CASRLSGSSYEQYF; DNA: TGTGCCAGCCGGTTAAGTGGGAGCTCCTACGAGCAGTACTTC
J: TRBJ2-5; size: few; D: TRBD2; V: TRBV18; CDR3: CASSPDWTSGQETQYF; DNA: TGTGCCAGCTCGCCGGACTGGACTAGCGGGCAAGAGACCCAGTACTTC
J: TRBJ2-7; size: few; D: TRBD1; V: TRBV4-1; CDR3: CASSQTQGAYEQYF; DNA: TGCGCCAGCAGCCAAACCCAGGGGGCATACGAGCAGTACTTC
J: TRBJ2-2; size: few; D: -; V: TRBV11-1; CDR3: CASSRHQSNTGELFF; DNA: TGTGCCAGCAGCCGACACCAATCGAACACCGGGGAGCTGTTTTTT
J: TRBJ2-1; size: -; D: -; V: TRBV29-1; CDR3: CSVEGGLDEQFF; DNA: TGCAGCGTTGAAGGGGGGCTGGATGAGCAGTTCTTC
J: TRBJ1-1; size: -; D: -; V: TRBV6-6; CDR3: CASSYGANLDTEAFF; DNA: TGTGCCAGCAGTTACGGGGCGAATCTAGACACTGAAGCTTTCTTT
J: TRBJ1-1; size: -; D: TRBD1; V: TRBV5-1; CDR3: CASSFRQGNLNTEAFF; DNA: TGCGCCAGCAGCTTTAGACAGGGTAACTTGAACACTGAAGCTTTCTTT
J: TRBJ1-5; size: -; D: -; V: TRBV18; CDR3: CASSPGTRGNQPQHF; DNA: TGTGCCAGCTCACCGGGGACAAGAGGCAATCAGCCCCAGCATTTT
J: TRBJ2-7; size: -; D: TRBD2; V: TRBV15; CDR3: CATSGTLDSLAGAYEQYF; DNA: TGTGCCACCAGCGGGACACTCGACTCTCTAGCGGGAGCCTACGAGCAGTACTTC
J: TRBJ2-3; size: -; D: TRBD2; V: TRBV7-3; CDR3: CASSLAGVDTQYF; DNA: TGTGCCAGCAGCTTAGCGGGAGTAGATACGCAGTATTTT
J: TRBJ2-1; size: -; D: TRBD1; V: TRBV7-9; CDR3: CASRRQGATYNEQFF; DNA: TGTGCCAGCAGGCGACAGGGGGCCACCTACAATGAGCAGTTCTTC
J: TRBJ1-1; size: few; D: TRBD1; V: TRBV27; CDR3: CASSLDRGLTEAFF; DNA: TGTGCCAGCAGTTTAGACAGGGGTCTAACTGAAGCTTTCTTT
J: TRBJ1-3; size: few; D: -; V: TRBV7-9; CDR3: CANQQGDSGNTIYF; DNA: TGTGCCAACCAACAGGGCGACTCTGGAAACACCATATATTTT
J: TRBJ2-3; size: -; D: TRBD1; V: TRBV4-3; CDR3: CASSQDAVGTASTDTQYF; DNA: TGCGCCAGCAGCCAAGATGCGGTCGGGACAGCCTCCACAGATACGCAGTATTTT
J: TRBJ2-4; size: few; D: -; V: TRBV5-1; CDR3: CASKWGPGVAKNIQYF; DNA: TGCGCCAGCAAATGGGGTCCGGGAGTGGCCAAAAACATTCAGTACTTC
J: TRBJ2-1; size: -; D: -; V: TRBV20-1; CDR3: CSASNPGQQFF; DNA: TGCAGTGCTAGTAACCCAGGGCAGCAGTTCTTC
J: TRBJ1-2; size: few; D: -; V: TRBV29-1; CDR3: CSVSHMGPGYTF; DNA: TGCAGCGTGTCCCACATGGGGCCCGGCTACACCTTC
J: TRBJ2-3; size: few; D: -; V: TRBV13; CDR3: CASSSHRDTQYF; DNA: TGTGCCAGCAGCTCCCACAGGGATACGCAGTATTTT
J: TRBJ2-3; size: -; D: -; V: TRBV28; CDR3: CASSFRGPDTQYF; DNA: TGTGCCAGCAGTTTTAGAGGGCCAGATACGCAGTATTTT
J: TRBJ1-1; size: -; D: -; V: TRBV28; CDR3: CASGSGWRVGSTEAFF; DNA: TGTGCCAGCGGGTCAGGGTGGAGGGTCGGCAGCACTGAAGCTTTCTTT
J: TRBJ2-1; size: -; D: -; V: TRBV10-1; CDR3: CASSENAGTNEQFF; DNA: TGCGCCAGCAGTGAGAATGCGGGCACTAACGAGCAGTTCTTC
J: TRBJ2-2; size: few; D: -; V: TRBV18; CDR3: CASSPPWGANTGELFF; DNA: TGTGCCAGCTCACCCCCCTGGGGAGCGAACACCGGGGAGCTGTTTTTT
J: TRBJ1-2; size: -; D: TRBD1; V: TRBV6-5; CDR3: CASSYSTGGYYGYTF; DNA: TGTGCCAGCAGTTACTCGACAGGGGGTTACTATGGCTACACCTTC
J: TRBJ1-4; size: -; D: TRBD1; V: TRBV14; CDR3: CASSRGGGEKLFF; DNA: TGTGCCAGCAGCCGAGGGGGCGGTGAAAAACTGTTTTTT
J: TRBJ2-5; size: few; D: TRBD1; V: TRBV14; CDR3: CASRYWDRTPGETQYF; DNA: TGTGCCAGCAGATACTGGGACAGGACCCCAGGAGAGACCCAGTACTTC
J: TRBJ2-1; size: few; D: -; V: TRBV13; CDR3: CASSLGLTLTGPYNEQFF; DNA: TGTGCCAGCAGCTTAGGCCTTACTCTAACAGGGCCCTACAATGAGCAGTTCTTC
J: TRBJ2-7; size: few; D: TRBD2; V: TRBV5-4; CDR3: CASSLTRSGRTTYEQYF; DNA: TGTGCCAGCAGCTTGACGCGGAGCGGGAGGACCACCTACGAGCAGTACTTC
J: TRBJ2-2; size: few; D: TRBD2; V: TRBV5-1; CDR3: CASSTGTSGPNTGELFF; DNA: TGCGCCAGCAGCACCGGGACTAGCGGGCCGAACACCGGGGAGCTGTTTTTT
J: TRBJ2-6; size: -; D: -; V: TRBV9; CDR3: CASSVPPDSGANVLTF; DNA: TGTGCCAGCAGCGTACCCCCAGACTCTGGGGCCAACGTCCTGACTTTC
J: TRBJ2-5; size: few; D: -; V: TRBV5-6; CDR3: CASRDGRRETQYF; DNA: TGTGCCAGCAGAGACGGGAGAAGGGAGACCCAGTACTTC
J: TRBJ2-1; size: few; D: TRBD1; V: TRBV5-4; CDR3: CASSSRTGGLAEQFF; DNA: TGTGCCAGCAGCTCGAGGACAGGGGGCTTAGCTGAGCAGTTCTTC
J: TRBJ2-3; size: -; D: TRBD2; V: TRBV11-3; CDR3: CASSGGLAGGGGHGTQYF; DNA: TGTGCCAGCAGCGGTGGACTAGCGGGAGGAGGGGGACATGGTACGCAGTATTTT
J: TRBJ2-7; size: few; D: -; V: TRBV5-6; CDR3: CASSLRGGKPHEQYF; DNA: TGTGCCAGCAGCTTGAGGGGCGGGAAACCTCACGAGCAGTACTTC
J: TRBJ2-1; size: few; D: TRBD2; V: TRBV12-5; CDR3: CASGAGVVYNEQFF; DNA: TGTGCTAGTGGTGCGGGAGTGGTCTACAATGAGCAGTTCTTC
J: TRBJ1-2; size: few; D: -; V: TRBV2; CDR3: CASHDWDYGYTF; DNA: TGTGCCAGTCACGACTGGGACTATGGCTACACCTTC
J: TRBJ2-4; size: once; D: TRBD1; V: TRBV19; CDR3: CASSTLDRVGIQYF; DNA: TGTGCCAGTAGTACTTTAGACAGGGTTGGCATTCAGTACTTC
J: TRBJ2-3; size: few; D: TRBD1; V: TRBV11-3; CDR3: CASRDPGQGARGTDTQYF; DNA: TGTGCCAGCAGGGATCCGGGACAGGGGGCGCGGGGCACAGATACGCAGTATTTT
J: TRBJ2-7; size: few; D: TRBD1; V: TRBV29-1; CDR3: CSAGTGISEQYF; DNA: TGCAGCGCCGGGACAGGGATCAGCGAGCAGTACTTC
J: TRBJ2-3; size: -; D: -; V: TRBV18; CDR3: CASSPLTSSGTDTQYF; DNA: TGTGCCAGCTCACCGTTGACTAGTTCTGGAACAGATACGCAGTATTTT
J: TRBJ2-7; size: few; D: -; V: TRBV6-6; CDR3: CASSYSGQGNYEQYF; DNA: TGTGCCAGCAGTTACTCCGGGCAGGGGAACTACGAGCAGTACTTC
J: TRBJ2-3; size: -; D: TRBD1; V: TRBV4-1; CDR3: CASSQAGTGGTDTQYF; DNA: TGCGCCAGCAGCCAGGCCGGGACAGGGGGCACAGATACGCAGTATTTT